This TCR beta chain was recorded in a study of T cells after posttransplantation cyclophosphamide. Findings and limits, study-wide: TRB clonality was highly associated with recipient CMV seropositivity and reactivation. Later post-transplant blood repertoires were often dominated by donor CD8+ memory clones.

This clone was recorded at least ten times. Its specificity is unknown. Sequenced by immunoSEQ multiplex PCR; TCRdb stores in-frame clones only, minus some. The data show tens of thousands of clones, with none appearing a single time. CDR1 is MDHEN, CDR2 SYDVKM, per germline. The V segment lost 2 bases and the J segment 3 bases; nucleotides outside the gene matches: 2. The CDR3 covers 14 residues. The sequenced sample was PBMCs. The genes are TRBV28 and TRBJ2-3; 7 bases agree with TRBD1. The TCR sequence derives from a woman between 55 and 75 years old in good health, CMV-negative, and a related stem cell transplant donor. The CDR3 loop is CASSLKGQTDTQYF. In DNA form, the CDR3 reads TGTGCCAGCAGTTTAAAGGGACAGACAGATACGCAGTATTTT.